The 18 T cell receptor beta chains reported below all come from one sample, sequenced in a study of T cell responses to AZD1222 COVID-19 vaccine. This table comes from immunoSEQ multiplex PCR, and its TCRdb copy is limited to in-frame clones, with some not included. The sample contains roughly 44,000 clones, 75% to 85% of which appear only once. This material consisted of peripheral blood, taken on day 0 of AZD1222 vaccination. The receptors come from an adult in good health.

The chain uses TRBV24-1 and TRBJ1-6; D is ambiguous. CDR1 is KGHDR, CDR2 SFDVKD, per germline. Trimming removed 9 bases from V and 14 bases from J, with 28 bases in between. The CDR3 is made up of 16 amino acids. The CDR3 region has the DNA TGTGCCACCCAACCCCCCCGGGTCCCCGAACGACAAGCCCTCCACTTT. It encodes CATQPPRVPERQALHF.

This clone was detected only once. V and J are TRBV27 and TRBJ1-2; possibly TRBD1 for D (6 bases). Germline V gene sequence: CDR1 MNHEY, CDR2 SMNVEV (reference sequence). This CDR3 has 13 residues. Trimming took 3 bases from V and 9 from J, leaving 14 bases between them. CDR3 sequence (DNA): TGTGCCAGCAGTTTCCGGGGGCGCAATAGCTACACCTTC. Protein product: CASSFRGRNSYTF.

This chain links TRBV21-1 with TRBJ2-4; TRBD1 was called by the table and not checked on the DNA. TRBV21-1 is reported as a pseudogene. The CDR3 length is 15 residues. The CDR3 here is CARDAGGEAKNIQYF. Here the CDR3 DNA reads TGTGCCAGGGATGCAGGGGGCGAGGCCAAAAACATTCAGTACTTC.

The rearrangement links TRBV11-1 to TRBJ2-1; D is possibly TRBD1 (6 bases). Germline CDR1 and CDR2: SGHAT and FQDESV (reference sequence). This CDR3 region has 12 residues. Trimming shortened V by 6 bases and J by 12 bases, and 15 bases separated the two germline ends. The CDR3 nucleotides read TGTGCCAGCAGTCTACAGGGATCGTGGCAGTTCTTC. This codes for CASSLQGSWQFF.

This chain uses TRBV23-1 with TRBJ1-5; 11 nucleotides line up with TRBD1. TRBV23-1 carries the ORF label, with uncertain function. The CDR3 loop spans 20 amino acids. Trimming removed 6 bases from V and 0 bases from J; junction bases left unmatched: 16. This CDR3 reads CASRLDVWDRGWYSNQPQHF. CDR3 nucleotide sequence: TGCGCCAGCAGACTCGATGTTTGGGACAGGGGGTGGTATAGCAATCAGCCCCAGCATTTT.

This clone occurred once. The rearrangement joins TRBV7-2 to TRBJ1-6, with D uncertain. Trimming pared 4 bases from V and 3 bases from J, leaving 13 bases between. This CDR3 spans 16 amino acids. The germline gives CDR1 SGHTA, CDR2 FQGNSA. The CDR3 DNA reads TGTGCCAGCAGCTCCGGCTGGCTGAACTATAATTCACCCCTCCACTTT. It yields the protein CASSSGWLNYNSPLHF.

The chain joins TRBV7-2 to TRBJ2-3; no clear D gene. The germline V and J ends were trimmed by 5 bases and 2 bases, with 11 bases remaining between them. The germline gives CDR1 SGHTA, CDR2 FQGNSA. This CDR3 has 14 amino acids. In DNA, the CDR3 is TGTGCCAGCAGCCAATCTATAAACACAGATACGCAGTATTTT. It translates to CASSQSINTDTQYF.

The gene calls are TRBV12-5 and TRBJ2-1; 14 bases are shared with TRBD2. J was trimmed by 10 bases and V by 2 bases; bases with no gene match: 13. CDR3 length equals 18 residues. Looked up from germline, CDR1 is LGHNT and CDR2 is FRNRAP. Written as DNA, the CDR3 is TGTGCTAGTGGTTTGCCTGTATTAGAGACTAGCGGGAGGGGAGAGCAGTTCTTC. It yields the protein CASGLPVLETSGRGEQFF.

This clone turned up a few times. The V call is TRBV4-1, the J call TRBJ1-5, with D unclear. The V gene's germline CDR1 is MGHRA and CDR2 YSYEKL. V dropped 0 bases and J dropped 0 bases, with 21 bases sitting between them. The CDR3 runs to 20 residues. DNA for the CDR3: TGCGCCAGCAGCCAAGACCCGGGGAGTGTTGATGTCTATAGCAATCAGCCCCAGCATTTT. Its translation: CASSQDPGSVDVYSNQPQHF.

The DNA for the CDR3 is TGCGCCAGCAGCTTGCAGACAGGGGTCACCTACGAGCAGTACTTC. This encodes CASSLQTGVTYEQYF. The chain links TRBV5-1 to TRBJ2-7; 8 positions agree with TRBD1. This CDR3 region has 15 residues. Germline trimming cut 1 base from V and 2 bases from J; bases unmatched to any gene: 5. Germline V gene data show CDR1 as SGHRS and CDR2 as YFSETQ.

The CDR3 reads CASSLGQGLNEQFF. The CDR3 region has the DNA TGTGCCAGCAGTTTGGGACAGGGTCTCAATGAGCAGTTCTTC. V and J are TRBV28 and TRBJ2-1; 9 positions agree with TRBD1. Germline trimming cut 3 bases from V and 6 bases from J; bases unmatched to any gene: 3. Germline assignment: CDR1 MDHEN and CDR2 SYDVKM. The CDR3 consists of 14 residues.

J is TRBJ2-1 and V is TRBV7-2, with 10 positions matching TRBD2. Germline V gene lookup returns CDR1 SGHTA and CDR2 FQGNSA. After removal of 5 bases from V and 5 bases from J, the junction contained 12 bases not matched to a gene. The CDR3 runs 17 residues. The CDR3, as DNA: TGTGCCAGCAGCCCTAGGATCCGACTAGCGGGTAACAATGAGCAGTTCTTC. This sequence encodes CASSPRIRLAGNNEQFF. The full variable domain, in which reference TRBV7-2 and TRBJ2-1 provide the parts outside the CDR3, is GAGVSQSPSNKVTEKGKDVELRCDPISGHTALYWYRQSLGQGLEFLIYFQGNSAPDKSGLPSDRFSAERTGGSVSTLTIQRTQQEDSAVYLCASSPRIRLAGNNEQFFGPGTRLTVL.

Relative to its sample, this clone is hyperexpanded. V and J are TRBV7-9 and TRBJ1-2; 8 positions agree with TRBD1. V lost 6 bases, J lost 6 bases, and 21 bases stayed unmatched. The CDR3 has 18 amino acids. CDR1 and CDR2 (germline): SEHNR, FQNEAQ (reference sequence). The CDR3 is CASSSFQGAHGRENGYTF. The CDR3 DNA is TGTGCCAGCAGTTCCTTCCAGGGGGCGCACGGAAGGGAGAATGGCTACACCTTC. The variable domain in full, completed from reference TRBV7-9 and TRBJ1-2, reads DTGVSQNPRHKITKRGQNVTFRCDPISEHNRLYWYRQTLGQGPEFLTYFQNEAQLEKSRLLSDRFSAERPKGSFSTLEIQRTEQGDSAMYLCASSSFQGAHGRENGYTFGSGTRLTVV.

The chain employs TRBV4-1 and TRBJ2-7, with TRBD1 matching over 8 bases. Germline CDR1 is MGHRA and CDR2 is YSYEKL. This CDR3 has 17 residues. With 1 base clipped from V and 1 base from J, the junction kept 9 bases outside the gene matches. The CDR3 loop reads CASSQGTGTQKSYEQYF. DNA of the CDR3: TGCGCCAGCAGCCAAGGGACAGGGACCCAAAAATCCTACGAGCAGTACTTC.

The chain employs TRBV28 and TRBJ1-1; D is unresolved. In germline, CDR1 is MDHEN, CDR2 SYDVKM. Deletions cut 5 bases from V and 7 bases from J, with 14 bases between. The CDR3 extends over 13 amino acids. DNA of the CDR3: TGTGCCAGCAGTCTCCCGGAGGGCTTTGAAGCTTTCTTT. Its protein is CASSLPEGFEAFF.

V usage is TRBV9 and J usage is TRBJ1-6, with D maybe TRBD1 (5 bases). Germline CDR1 reads SGDLS; CDR2 reads YYNGEE. The CDR3 is 15 residues long. Trimming took 0 bases from V and 7 from J, leaving 11 bases between them. CDR3 DNA: TGTGCCAGCAGCGTAGCTGGGGGTACGAATTCACCCCTCCACTTT. Its translation is CASSVAGGTNSPLHF.

The chain has TRBV2 and TRBJ1-5; D ambiguous. The CDR3 covers 14 residues. V lost 3 bases to trimming and J lost 0 bases, with 6 bases between them. Germline loops: CDR1 SNHLY, CDR2 FYNNEI. CDR3 amino acids: CASSDKISNQPQHF. The CDR3 nucleotides read TGTGCCAGCAGTGACAAAATTAGCAATCAGCCCCAGCATTTT.

The J gene is TRBJ2-7, the V gene TRBV15; perhaps TRBD2 as D (6 bases). V was cut by 8 bases and J by 3 bases, with 14 bases left in between. The CDR3 is made up of 13 amino acids. Looked up from germline, CDR1 is LNHNV and CDR2 is YYDKDF (reference sequence). The DNA of the CDR3 is TGTGCCACCTCCGGTAGTAGCGGCTACGAGCAGTACTTC. Its translation is CATSGSSGYEQYF.